Listed here are 22 T cell receptor beta chains from one sample, sequenced in a study of blood T cell repertoires in COVID-19. Assay used: immunoSEQ multiplex PCR; TCRdb lists only in-frame clones, some missing. Of about 160,000 clones in the sample, 77% are singletons; the top ten hold around 2.7%. Sequenced input: peripheral blood. The receptors come from a man between 65 and 85 years old with acute or convalescent COVID-19.

The chain is built from TRBV6-5 and TRBJ2-3; 8 positions agree with TRBD1. The CDR3 loop spans 15 amino acids. Germline CDR1 reads MNHEY; CDR2 reads SVGAGI. Trimming at V came to 5 bases and at J to 1 base, leaving 5 bases not matched to a gene. The CDR3 reads CASSTQGAGTDTQYF. In DNA, the CDR3 is TGTGCCAGCAGTACCCAGGGGGCTGGCACAGATACGCAGTATTTT.

This clone was seen only a few times. The chain carries TRBV28 and TRBJ2-7; 7 nucleotides agree with TRBD1. This CDR3 spans 15 amino acids. Germline CDR1 is MDHEN and CDR2 is SYDVKM. V lost 4 bases and J lost 5; bases outside the gene matches: 11. CDR3 sequence reads: CASSSSKAGGNEQYF. As DNA, the CDR3 is TGTGCCAGCAGTTCGTCCAAGGCAGGGGGAAACGAGCAGTACTTC.

The chain combines TRBV19 with TRBJ1-3; the D is unclear. The germline V and J ends were trimmed by 8 bases and 3 bases, with 11 bases remaining between them. This CDR3 comprises 13 residues. Germline assignment: CDR1 LNHDA and CDR2 SQIVND (reference sequence). The CDR3 DNA reads as TGTGCCAGTCGTGAGGGCGGTGGAAACACCATATATTTT. Encoded protein: CASREGGGNTIYF.

This chain uses TRBV9 with TRBJ1-4; D gene ambiguous. This CDR3 has 16 residues. Trimming took off 3 bases at V and 6 bases at J, with 18 bases between the two ends. Germline lookup yields CDR1 SGDLS and CDR2 YYNGEE. The CDR3 loop is CASSGGLRAGDEKLFF. CDR3 DNA: TGTGCCAGCAGCGGAGGGCTTAGGGCTGGCGATGAAAAACTGTTTTTT.

This rearrangement joins TRBV30 to TRBJ2-3; 10 nucleotides align to TRBD2. The CDR3 has 15 residues. CDR1 is GTSNPN and CDR2 is SVGIG in the germline V gene (reference sequence). Trimming removed 3 bases from V and 4 bases from J; junction bases left unmatched: 7. The CDR3: CAWSPLAGRSDTQYF. The CDR3 DNA reads TGTGCCTGGAGCCCACTAGCGGGACGATCAGATACGCAGTATTTT.

The V gene is TRBV10-2, the J gene TRBJ2-7, with 9 bases lining up with TRBD1. The CDR3 covers 13 residues. Germline lookup yields CDR1 WSHSY and CDR2 SAAADI. The J segment lost 6 bases and the V segment lost 2 bases, leaving 2 bases of the junction unmatched. The CDR3 protein is CASSEGTGPEQYF. As DNA, the CDR3 is TGCGCCAGCAGTGAGGGGACAGGGCCCGAGCAGTACTTC.

The CDR3 protein is CASSPLGQGVSGNTIYF. The CDR3 DNA reads TGTGCCAGTAGTCCCCTAGGACAGGGCGTCTCGGGAAACACCATATATTTT. The rearrangement links TRBV19 to TRBJ1-3, with TRBD1 identical over 8 bases. Trimming at V came to 5 bases and at J to 4 bases, leaving 13 bases not matched to a gene. This CDR3 comprises 17 residues. The germline V gene encodes CDR1 LNHDA and CDR2 SQIVND (reference sequence).

The chain employs TRBV29-1 and TRBJ1-1; maybe TRBD1 (5 bases). This CDR3 has 14 residues. The V gene's germline CDR1 is SQVTM and CDR2 ANQGSEA. Trimming took off 4 bases at V and 2 bases at J, with 14 bases between the two ends. CDR3 sequence: CSVGLAGPNTEAFF. DNA for the CDR3: TGCAGCGTTGGGTTGGCAGGGCCCAACACTGAAGCTTTCTTT.

This rearrangement joins TRBV12-3 or TRBV12-4 to TRBJ1-1; 9 bases agree with TRBD1. This CDR3 region has 13 residues. V dropped 5 bases and J dropped 5; count of bases not matched to a gene: 3. As DNA, the CDR3 is TGTGCCAGCAGTGGACAGGGGTTTACTGAAGCTTTCTTT. Translated: CASSGQGFTEAFF.

The chain couples TRBV5-1 to TRBJ2-3; 10 bases are a match to TRBD2. Germline values: CDR1 SGHRS, CDR2 YFSETQ. The CDR3 runs 18 residues. With V trimmed by 4 bases and J by 2 bases, 13 bases remained unmatched. CDR3 sequence reads: CASSLGQMTSGPTDTQYF. The CDR3 DNA is TGCGCCAGCAGCCTGGGACAGATGACTAGCGGGCCCACAGATACGCAGTATTTT.

V gene TRBV5-4 combines with J gene TRBJ2-5, with D perhaps matching TRBD2 (5 bases). The CDR3 sequence is 15 residues long. The ends were cut back, 7 bases at V and 1 base at J, with 17 bases in the middle. Germline V gene lookup returns CDR1 SGHNT and CDR2 YYREEE (reference sequence). CDR3 protein: CASGGGRPSQETQYF. The CDR3 nucleotides read TGTGCCAGCGGCGGCGGGCGACCTAGCCAAGAGACCCAGTACTTC.

The chain carries TRBV11-3 and TRBJ1-5; 12 nucleotides align to TRBD1. Trimming took 5 bases from V and 1 from J; bases not matched to a gene: 15. This CDR3 spans 20 amino acids. Germline CDR1 SGHNT, CDR2 YENEEA. CDR3 loop: CASSLVGAGQGAYSNQPQHF. CDR3 DNA: TGTGCCAGCAGCCTCGTCGGGGCGGGACAGGGGGCTTACAGCAATCAGCCCCAGCATTTT.

The chain joins TRBV15 to TRBJ1-6; tentatively, D is TRBD1 (5 bases). This CDR3 region has 15 residues. V was pared by 1 base and J by 4 bases, with 8 bases between. CDR1 and CDR2 (germline): LNHNV, YYDKDF (reference sequence). CDR3 protein: CATSRGRTYNSPLHF. Written as DNA, the CDR3 is TGTGCCACCAGCAGAGGACGGACATATAATTCACCCCTCCACTTT. Using reference TRBV15 and TRBJ1-6 for the parts outside the CDR3, the full variable domain is DAMVIQNPRYQVTQFGKPVTLSCSQTLNHNVMYWYQQKSSQAPKLLFHYYDKDFNNEADTPDNFQSRRPNTSFCFLDIRSPGLGDTAMYLCATSRGRTYNSPLHFGNGTRLTVT.

The rearrangement joins TRBV5-1 to TRBJ2-5, with D possibly matching TRBD1 (6 bases). V lost 3 bases to trimming and J lost 2 bases, with 11 bases between them. From germline, CDR1 is SGHRS and CDR2 YFSETQ. There are 14 residues in the CDR3. The CDR3 nucleotides are TGCGCCAGCAGCTCCCAGAGGGGGCAAGAGACCCAGTACTTC. Translation gives CASSSQRGQETQYF.

Worth noting for this clone: The same CDR3 arises from other DNA sequences in this sample as well. The chain couples TRBV5-1 to TRBJ1-2, with 9 positions matching TRBD1. This CDR3 contains 14 residues. The V gene end was trimmed by 3 bases and the J gene end by 4 bases; junction bases not matched to a gene: 4. Germline-derived CDR1 and CDR2 are SGHRS and YFSETQ. In DNA form, the CDR3 reads TGCGCCAGCAGCTCCGGGACAGGGATCTATGGCTACACCTTC. Translated: CASSSGTGIYGYTF. Full variable domain (rest looked up from reference TRBV5-1 and TRBJ1-2): KAGVTQTPRYLIKTRGQQVTLSCSPISGHRSVSWYQQTPGQGLQFLFEYFSETQRNKGNFPGRFSGRQFSNSRSEMNVSTLELGDSALYLCASSSGTGIYGYTFGSGTRLTVV.

This clone was seen many times. This sequence joins TRBV2 and TRBJ2-2; 8 bases align to TRBD1. The trim removed 7 bases at V and 7 bases at J, leaving 5 bases unmatched. The CDR3 has 13 amino acids. The germline gives CDR1 SNHLY, CDR2 FYNNEI. CDR3 region: CASNGQGSGELFF. The CDR3 DNA reads TGTGCCAGCAATGGACAGGGTAGCGGGGAGCTGTTTTTT.

The chain recombines TRBV12-5 with TRBJ2-1; 7 positions match TRBD1. The J segment lost 10 bases and the V segment lost 5 bases, leaving 11 bases of the junction unmatched. Germline CDR1 and CDR2: LGHNT and FRNRAP. The CDR3 is 14 residues long. CDR3 DNA sequence: TGTGCTAGTGGTCGCCTCCGGGACAGAAGGGAGCAGTTCTTC. This translates into CASGRLRDRREQFF.

This chain connects TRBV6-5 to TRBJ1-2, with 10 bases lining up with TRBD1. The CDR3 is made up of 14 amino acids. Trimming removed 7 bases from V and 8 bases from J; junction bases left unmatched: 10. Per germline, CDR1 MNHEY and CDR2 SVGAGI. CDR3 protein: CASTITGTGVGYTF. CDR3 DNA sequence: TGTGCCAGCACCATAACCGGGACAGGGGTCGGCTACACCTTC.

The rearrangement uses TRBV4-1 and TRBJ1-4; a possible D gene is TRBD1 (6 bases). The CDR3 runs to 15 residues. V lost 1 base to trimming and J lost 8 bases, with 14 bases between them. The germline CDR1 and CDR2 sequences are MGHRA and YSYEKL. The CDR3 loop is CASSQVVTGNEKLFF. The DNA of the CDR3 is TGCGCCAGCAGCCAAGTAGTAACAGGGAACGAAAAACTGTTTTTT.

V and J are TRBV4-2 and TRBJ2-7; D gene uncertain. The germline CDR1 and CDR2 sequences are LGHNA and YNFKEQ. The V and J ends lost 3 bases and 2 bases respectively, with 17 bases between them. The CDR3 is made up of 16 amino acids. DNA of the CDR3: TGTGCCAGCAGCCAGGCCCTTGGAGCCCCCACCTACGAGCAGTACTTC. It specifies CASSQALGAPTYEQYF.

The V call is TRBV27, the J call TRBJ1-5, with 9 bases aligning to TRBD1. The V and J ends lost 1 base and 0 bases, in that order; junction bases with no gene match: 13. The CDR3 covers 20 residues. Germline V CDR1 and CDR2: MNHEY, SMNVEV (reference sequence). CDR3 residues: CASSLFGTGTGPYSNQPQHF. CDR3 bases: TGTGCCAGCAGTTTATTCGGGACCGGGACAGGGCCATATAGCAATCAGCCCCAGCATTTT.

This clone was found a few times. This chain connects TRBV11-3 to TRBJ2-2; a weak D match, TRBD2 (5 bases). The germline V gene encodes CDR1 SGHNT and CDR2 YENEEA. Deletions cut 0 bases from V and 6 bases from J, with 8 bases between. The CDR3 is 14 residues long. CDR3 residues: CASSLDGSAGELFF. Written as DNA, the CDR3 is TGTGCCAGCAGCTTAGATGGGAGTGCCGGGGAGCTGTTTTTT.